The 24 T cell receptor beta chains reported below all come from one sample, sequenced in a study of vaccination and CD4 T cells after COVID-19. For these receptors, no antigen is known. The Oncomine TCR Beta short-read assay sequenced DNA from cultured CD4+ T cells. TCRdb re-derived calls from the PCR reads in MiXCR, one entry per CDR3 protein. Found here are 11,000 or so distinct CDR3 sequences, roughly half of them singletons; the top ten hold about 10%. Documented treatment: roughly 10-day PBMC culture with coronavirus spike peptide pools or control peptides (ViraFEST assay). What was sequenced was CD4+ T cells from blood, cultured in vitro. The receptors derive from a human donor who had recovered from COVID-19.

The chain links TRBV30 to TRBJ2-7; 7 bases line up with TRBD1. Germline V CDR1 and CDR2: GTSNPN, SVGIG (reference sequence). CDR3 length: 13 residues. The V gene end was trimmed by 5 bases and the J gene end by 4 bases; junction bases not matched to a gene: 8. As DNA, the CDR3 is TGTGCCTGGGAATCGAGGGGGCGGTACGAGCAGTACTTC. It is translated as CAWESRGRYEQYF.

The V gene is TRBV19, the J gene TRBJ1-5; possible D gene TRBD1, 6 bases. The CDR3 loop spans 16 amino acids. Looked up from germline, CDR1 is LNHDA and CDR2 is SQIVND (reference sequence). The V gene lost 8 bases and the J gene lost 1 base, with 18 bases spanning the gap. The CDR3 region is CASAVGGARSNQPQHF. CDR3 coding DNA: TGTGCCAGTGCGGTCGGGGGGGCTAGGAGCAATCAGCCCCAGCATTTT. The entire variable domain, with the rest obtained from reference TRBV19 and TRBJ1-5, is as follows: DGGITQSPKYLFRKEGQNVTLSCEQNLNHDAMYWYRQDPGQGLRLIYYSQIVNDFQKGDIAEGYSVSREKKESFPLTVTSAQKNPTAFYLCASAVGGARSNQPQHFGDGTRLSIL.

This rearrangement joins TRBV6-1 to TRBJ1-5; 7 bases match TRBD1. With V trimmed by 6 bases and J by 6 bases, 14 bases remained unmatched. This CDR3 has 16 residues. Germline V gives CDR1 MNHNS, CDR2 SASEGT. CDR3 in amino acids: CASRAQGSAASQPQHF. Here the CDR3 DNA reads TGTGCCAGCAGAGCACAGGGGTCCGCAGCCAGTCAGCCCCAGCATTTT.

The chain has TRBV6-1 and TRBJ2-1; 13 bases are shared with TRBD2. In germline, CDR1 is MNHNS, CDR2 SASEGT. This CDR3 contains 16 residues. J gave up 7 bases and V 5 bases, and 8 bases lay outside the gene matches. The CDR3: CASSPRTSGSGNEQFF. The CDR3 coding sequence is TGTGCCAGCAGTCCTCGGACTAGCGGGAGTGGGAATGAGCAGTTCTTC.

This chain connects TRBV20-1 to TRBJ1-6; D remains ambiguous. The CDR3 runs to 12 residues. CDR1 and CDR2 from the germline V gene are DFQATT and SNEGSKA (reference sequence). The ends were cut back, 5 bases at V and 7 bases at J, with 9 bases in the middle. The CDR3 DNA is TGCAGTGCTGTGGGGAGCAATTCACCCCTCCACTTT. It encodes CSAVGSNSPLHF.

This clonotype showed up just once. V and J are TRBV6-2 or TRBV6-3 and TRBJ2-7; TRBD1 or TRBD2 may be the D gene (6 bases each). The germline CDR1 and CDR2 sequences are MNHEY and SVGEGT. This CDR3 has 14 residues. Trimming removed 4 bases from V and 3 bases from J, with 13 bases in between. The CDR3 reads CASSSRGLGYEQYF. CDR3 DNA: TGTGCCAGCAGTTCTCGGGGGCTCGGCTACGAGCAGTACTTC.

This clonotype was observed a few times. This chain uses TRBV20-1 with TRBJ2-3; 8 nucleotides align to TRBD1. The CDR3 spans 14 residues. Germline V lookup: CDR1 DFQATT, CDR2 SNEGSKA (reference sequence). The V and J ends lost 5 bases and 1 base, in that order; junction bases with no gene match: 5. The CDR3: CSAPEDRGTDTQYF. For the CDR3, the DNA is TGCAGTGCTCCGGAGGACAGGGGCACAGATACGCAGTATTTT.

The chain joins TRBV24-1 to TRBJ2-3, with 8 positions matching TRBD2. The CDR3 loop spans 16 amino acids. Germline CDR1 and CDR2: KGHDR and SFDVKD. V lost 9 bases to trimming and J lost 1 base; unmatched junction nucleotides: 11. The CDR3 region has the DNA TGTGCCACCTCAAGTGAGCCGGGACTAGGCACAGATACGCAGTATTTT. It yields the protein CATSSEPGLGTDTQYF.

V usage is TRBV14 and J usage is TRBJ2-7, with a weak D call TRBD2 (7 bases). Trimming shortened V by 1 base and J by 4 bases, and 20 bases separated the two germline ends. The germline V gene has CDR1 SGHDN and CDR2 FVKESK. There are 17 residues in the CDR3. The CDR3 region is CASSQAFGGGRAYEQYF. The DNA for the CDR3 is TGTGCCAGCAGCCAAGCGTTCGGGGGCGGGAGAGCTTACGAGCAGTACTTC.

The chain joins TRBV24-1 to TRBJ2-5, with D perhaps matching TRBD1 or TRBD2 (6 bases each). The CDR3 extends over 15 amino acids. V was clipped by 4 bases and J by 5 bases, with 16 bases between them. Germline V gives CDR1 KGHDR, CDR2 SFDVKD. Written as DNA, the CDR3 is TGTGCCACCAGTGAGGCTACAGGGAGCGGGGAGACCCAGTACTTC. Amino acid sequence: CATSEATGSGETQYF.

The rearrangement links TRBV6-4 to TRBJ2-6; D is unclear. Germline CDR1 is MRHNA and CDR2 is SNTAGT. The CDR3 contains 15 residues. Trimming cost V 0 bases and J 0 bases, with 3 bases left between them. This chain's CDR3 is CASSDSSSGANVLTF. The CDR3 DNA reads as TGTGCCAGCAGTGACTCGAGCTCTGGGGCCAACGTCCTGACTTTC.

The V and J genes are TRBV4-1 and TRBJ1-5, with a tentative D call TRBD1 (5 bases). The CDR3 sequence is 18 residues long. Trimming took 1 base from V and 1 from J, leaving 17 bases between them. Germline V gene sequence: CDR1 MGHRA, CDR2 YSYEKL. DNA of the CDR3: TGCGCCAGCAGCCAAGCTTCGATCCGGGGGGGGAGCAATCAGCCCCAGCATTTT. The encoded protein is CASSQASIRGGSNQPQHF.

The J gene is TRBJ2-2, the V gene TRBV5-4, with 7 bases fitting TRBD2. This CDR3 spans 16 amino acids. The germline V gene encodes CDR1 SGHNT and CDR2 YYREEE (reference sequence). V was clipped by 4 bases and J by 3 bases; unmatched bases: 9. CDR3 sequence reads: CASSARGLADTGELFF. Here the CDR3 DNA reads TGTGCCAGCAGCGCCCGGGGCCTAGCGGACACCGGGGAGCTGTTTTTT.

This clonotype appeared a few times. The genes are TRBV6-1 and TRBJ2-7, with 9 bases fitting TRBD1. CDR3 size: 14 residues. Looked up from germline, CDR1 is MNHNS and CDR2 is SASEGT. J lost 2 bases, V lost 6 bases, and 5 bases had no gene match. The CDR3 loop reads CASSPRDRAYEQYF. The CDR3 bases are TGTGCCAGCAGCCCCCGGGACAGGGCCTACGAGCAGTACTTC.

This rearrangement joins TRBV20-1 to TRBJ2-7; TRBD2 aligns across 14 bases. CDR3 size: 15 residues. CDR1 DFQATT and CDR2 SNEGSKA come from the germline V gene (reference sequence). V trimming: 5 bases; J trimming: 5 bases; junction bases outside the gene matches: 8. The CDR3 here is CSAGGTSGSGHEQYF. CDR3 in DNA: TGCAGTGCTGGAGGGACTAGCGGGAGTGGCCACGAGCAGTACTTC.

The table lists this clonotype with a few counts. This chain joins TRBV6-1 and TRBJ2-7, with 7 positions matching TRBD2. The ends lost 1 base at V and 2 bases at J; junction bases unmatched: 14. The V gene's germline CDR1 is MNHNS and CDR2 SASEGT. The CDR3 loop spans 18 amino acids. The CDR3 nucleotides are TGTGCCAGCAGTGAAGATGGGGTAAGGCTAGCGGATACCTACGAGCAGTACTTC. It specifies CASSEDGVRLADTYEQYF.

The chain uses TRBV7-9 and TRBJ2-1; no clear D gene. Per the germline V gene, CDR1 is SEHNR and CDR2 is FQNEAQ (reference sequence). Between the trimmed V and J ends, which lost 4 bases and 7 bases, there was a span of 20 bases. CDR3 length: 16 amino acids. DNA of the CDR3: TGTGCCAGCAGCTCCACAATCACCGTTGTCCGGAATGAGCAGTTCTTC. Protein: CASSSTITVVRNEQFF.

This clonotype was detected once. The gene calls are TRBV7-9 and TRBJ2-3; 8 bases agree with TRBD1. Per the germline V gene, CDR1 is SEHNR and CDR2 is FQNEAQ (reference sequence). Trimming removed 5 bases from V and 4 bases from J; junction bases left unmatched: 5. The CDR3 is made up of 14 amino acids. CDR3 sequence (DNA): TGTGCCAGCAGCACCGGACAGGGTTCAGATACGCAGTATTTT. It is translated as CASSTGQGSDTQYF.

The chain links TRBV20-1 to TRBJ2-2, with a tentative D call TRBD2 (6 bases). This CDR3 has 13 residues. CDR1 is DFQATT, CDR2 SNEGSKA, per germline (reference sequence). Trimming shortened V by 7 bases and J by 4 bases, and 13 bases separated the two germline ends. The CDR3 DNA is TGCAGTGGGGGGAGTAGCGGCACCGGGGAGCTGTTTTTT. It encodes CSGGSSGTGELFF.

In its sample, this clonotype was seen a few times. The rearrangement joins TRBV20-1 to TRBJ2-6; either TRBD1 or TRBD2 may supply D (5 bases each). The V end lost 6 bases, the J end lost 4 bases, and 13 bases lay between the germline ends. CDR3 length: 14 amino acids. CDR1 is DFQATT and CDR2 is SNEGSKA in the germline V gene (reference sequence). This chain's CDR3 is CSANKGTGANVLTF. CDR3 bases: TGCAGTGCCAATAAAGGGACGGGGGCCAACGTCCTGACTTTC.

J is TRBJ2-3 and V is TRBV20-1, with a possible D match to TRBD1 (6 bases). Per the germline V gene, CDR1 is DFQATT and CDR2 is SNEGSKA (reference sequence). CDR3 length: 11 residues. V was shortened by 6 bases and J by 7 bases, with 11 bases between the two germline ends. The CDR3 nucleotides are TGCAGTGCAAGGACAGAAAATACGCAGTATTTT. This codes for CSARTENTQYF.

The chain links TRBV5-1 to TRBJ1-2; no clear D gene. Trimming took 4 bases from V and 8 from J, leaving 12 bases between them. The CDR3 is 12 residues long. The germline gives CDR1 SGHRS, CDR2 YFSETQ. The chain's CDR3 is CASSVNNRGYTF. CDR3 nucleotide sequence: TGCGCCAGCAGCGTGAATAATAGGGGCTACACCTTC.

This rearrangement joins TRBV2 to TRBJ2-3; D unresolved. The ends were cut back, 6 bases at V and 2 bases at J, with 9 bases in the middle. Germline V lookup: CDR1 SNHLY, CDR2 FYNNEI. There are 13 residues in the CDR3. The DNA for the CDR3 is TGTGCCAGCAGAGGCGGAGTCACAGATACGCAGTATTTT. Translating it yields CASRGGVTDTQYF.

V and J are TRBV7-9 and TRBJ2-2; 9 nucleotides match TRBD2. Germline CDR1 and CDR2: SEHNR and FQNEAQ (reference sequence). The CDR3 runs to 17 residues. V lost 1 base to trimming and J lost 5 bases; unmatched junction nucleotides: 8. The CDR3 here is CASSLGPAGGGTGELFF. The CDR3 DNA is TGTGCCAGCAGCTTAGGTCCAGCGGGAGGAGGGACCGGGGAGCTGTTTTTT.